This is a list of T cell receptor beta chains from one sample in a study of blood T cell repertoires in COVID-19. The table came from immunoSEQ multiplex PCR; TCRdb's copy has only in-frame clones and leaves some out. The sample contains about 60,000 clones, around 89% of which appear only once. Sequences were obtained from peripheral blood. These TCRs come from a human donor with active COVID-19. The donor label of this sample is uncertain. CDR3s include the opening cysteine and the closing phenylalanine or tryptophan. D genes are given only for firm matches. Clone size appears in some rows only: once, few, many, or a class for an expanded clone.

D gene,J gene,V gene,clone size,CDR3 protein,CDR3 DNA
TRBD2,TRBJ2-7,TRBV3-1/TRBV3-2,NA,CASSRGREPPYEQYF,TGTGCCAGCAGCCGAGGGAGGGAACCTCCCTACGAGCAGTACTTC
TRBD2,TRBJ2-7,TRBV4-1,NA,CASSPTSGRPYEQYF,TGCGCCAGCAGCCCTACTAGCGGGAGACCCTACGAGCAGTACTTC
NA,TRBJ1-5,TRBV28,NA,CASKNIERGYQPQHF,TGTGCCAGCAAGAACATAGAAAGGGGCTATCAGCCCCAGCATTTT
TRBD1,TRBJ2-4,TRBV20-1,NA,CSASRQGGNIQYF,TGCAGTGCAAGTAGACAGGGGGGGAACATTCAGTACTTC
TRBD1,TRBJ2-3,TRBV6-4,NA,CASSGQGNADTQYF,TGTGCCAGCAGTGGACAGGGTAACGCAGATACGCAGTATTTT
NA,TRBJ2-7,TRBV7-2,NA,CASSYRTDTYEQYF,TGTGCCAGCAGCTACCGGACAGATACCTACGAGCAGTACTTC
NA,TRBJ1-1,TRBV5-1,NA,CASSSGLPNTEAFF,TGCGCCAGCAGCTCTGGGCTCCCGAACACTGAAGCTTTCTTT
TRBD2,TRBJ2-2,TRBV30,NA,CAWTFDSGTSSGELFF,TGTGCCTGGACCTTCGACAGTGGGACTAGCTCCGGGGAGCTGTTTTTT
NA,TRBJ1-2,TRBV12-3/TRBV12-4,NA,CASRYGGSYTF,TGTGCCAGCAGGTACGGGGGGAGCTACACCTTC
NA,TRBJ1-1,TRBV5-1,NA,CASTPSMNTEAFF,TGCGCCAGCACGCCGAGCATGAACACTGAAGCTTTCTTT
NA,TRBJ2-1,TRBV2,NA,CASSEWGLHSRYNEQFF,TGTGCCAGCAGTGAGTGGGGACTCCACAGTCGTTACAATGAGCAGTTCTTC
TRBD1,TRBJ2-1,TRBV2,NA,CASRTGGADEQFF,TGTGCCAGCAGGACAGGGGGCGCGGATGAGCAGTTCTTC
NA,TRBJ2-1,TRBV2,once,CASSVSRTAKNNEQFF,TGTGCCAGCAGTGTATCCCGGACAGCTAAGAACAATGAGCAGTTCTTC
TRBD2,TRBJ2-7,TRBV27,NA,CASSLSGTSGVVEQYF,TGTGCCAGCAGTTTATCCGGGACTAGCGGGGTTGTAGAGCAGTACTTC
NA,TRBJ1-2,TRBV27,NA,CASSSDSYGYTF,TGTGCCAGCAGTTCGGACAGCTATGGCTACACCTTC
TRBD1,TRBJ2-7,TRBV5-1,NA,CASSPGRGQGAPEQYF,TGCGCCAGCAGCCCTGGTCGGGGACAGGGGGCACCCGAGCAGTACTTC
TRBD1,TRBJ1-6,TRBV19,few,CASSRDRVNNSPLHF,TGTGCCAGTAGTCGGGACAGGGTGAATAATTCACCCCTCCACTTT
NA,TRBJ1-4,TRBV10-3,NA,CATRTDRTNEKLFF,TGTGCCACCCGGACAGATAGAACTAATGAAAAACTGTTTTTT
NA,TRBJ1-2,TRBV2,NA,CASSAEGANYGYTF,TGTGCCAGCAGTGCTGAAGGGGCCAACTATGGCTACACCTTC
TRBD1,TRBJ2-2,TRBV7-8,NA,CASSQGVVAGELFF,TGTGCCAGCAGCCAGGGGGTCGTGGCCGGGGAGCTGTTTTTT
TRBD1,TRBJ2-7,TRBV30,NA,CAWTTGQGAHEQYF,TGTGCCTGGACCACCGGGCAGGGGGCACACGAGCAGTACTTC
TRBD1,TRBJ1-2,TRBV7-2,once,CASSLNRGSYTF,TGTGCCAGCAGCTTAAACAGGGGCTCCTACACCTTC
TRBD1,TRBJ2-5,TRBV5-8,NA,CASSHTGGAYQETQYF,TGTGCCAGCAGTCATACAGGGGGCGCGTACCAAGAGACCCAGTACTTC
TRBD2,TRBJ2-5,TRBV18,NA,CASSPFPGGQETQYF,TGTGCCAGCTCACCATTCCCGGGAGGGCAGGAGACCCAGTACTTC
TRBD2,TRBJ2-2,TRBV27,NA,CASSLQRELNGELFF,TGTGCCAGCAGTTTGCAGCGGGAGTTGAACGGGGAGCTGTTTTTT